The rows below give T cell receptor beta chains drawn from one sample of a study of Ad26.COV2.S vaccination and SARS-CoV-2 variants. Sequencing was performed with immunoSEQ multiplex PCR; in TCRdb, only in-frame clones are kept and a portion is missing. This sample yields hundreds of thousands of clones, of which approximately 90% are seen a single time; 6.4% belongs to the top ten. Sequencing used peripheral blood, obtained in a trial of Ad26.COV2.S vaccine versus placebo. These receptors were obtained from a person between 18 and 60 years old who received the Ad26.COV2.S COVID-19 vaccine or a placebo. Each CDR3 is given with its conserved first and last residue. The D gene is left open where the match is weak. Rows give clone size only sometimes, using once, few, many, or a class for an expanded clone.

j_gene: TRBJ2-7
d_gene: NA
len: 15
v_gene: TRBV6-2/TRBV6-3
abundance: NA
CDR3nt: TGTGCCAGCAGTACCAGGACAGCCGTCTCCTACGAGCAGTACTTC
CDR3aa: CASSTRTAVSYEQYF

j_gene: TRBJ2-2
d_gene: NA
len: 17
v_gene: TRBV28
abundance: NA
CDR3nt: TGTGCCAGCAGGGTGAGGGGCGCAGGGGGGTTCGGCGGGGAGCTGTTTTTT
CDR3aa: CASRVRGAGGFGGELFF

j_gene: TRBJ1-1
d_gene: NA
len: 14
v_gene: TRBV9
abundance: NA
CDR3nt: TGTGCCAGCAGCGCTGCCCCGGAGGCCGGCGAAGCTTTCTTT
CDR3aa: CASSAAPEAGEAFF

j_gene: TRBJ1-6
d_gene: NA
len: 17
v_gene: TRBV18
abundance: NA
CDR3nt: TGTGCCAGCTCAGGCTCAGGGGCGAGCTCCTATAATTCACCCCTCCACTTT
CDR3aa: CASSGSGASSYNSPLHF

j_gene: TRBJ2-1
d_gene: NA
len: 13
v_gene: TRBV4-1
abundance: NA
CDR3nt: TGCGCCAGCAGCCAAGATACAGGGCATGAGCAGTTCTTC
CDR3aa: CASSQDTGHEQFF

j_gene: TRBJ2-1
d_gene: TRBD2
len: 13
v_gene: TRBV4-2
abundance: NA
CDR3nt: TGTGCCAGCAGCCAATACGGGAGGGGGGAGCAGTTCTTC
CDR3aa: CASSQYGRGEQFF

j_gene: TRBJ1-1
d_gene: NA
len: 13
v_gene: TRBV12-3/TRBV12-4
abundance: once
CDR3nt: TGTGCCAGCAGTTTAAGTTTTCGGACTGAAGCTTTCTTT
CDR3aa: CASSLSFRTEAFF

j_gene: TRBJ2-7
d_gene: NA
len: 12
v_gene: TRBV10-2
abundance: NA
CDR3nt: TGCGCCAGCAGTGAGTCAAGGGACGAGCAGTACTTC
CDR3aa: CASSESRDEQYF

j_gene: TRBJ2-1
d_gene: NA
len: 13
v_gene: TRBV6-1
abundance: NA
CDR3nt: TGTGCCAGCAGTTCGACGGGATCGGGTGAGCAGTTCTTC
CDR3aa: CASSSTGSGEQFF

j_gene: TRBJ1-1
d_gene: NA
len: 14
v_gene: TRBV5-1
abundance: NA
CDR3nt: TGCGCCAGCAGCTTGGATGGGGTGAACACTGAAGCTTTCTTT
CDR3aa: CASSLDGVNTEAFF

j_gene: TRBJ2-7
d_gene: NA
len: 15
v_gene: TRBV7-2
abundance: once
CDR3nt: TGTGCCAGCAGCTTTCTTAGCTCCTCACGCTACGAGCAGTACTTC
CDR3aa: CASSFLSSSRYEQYF

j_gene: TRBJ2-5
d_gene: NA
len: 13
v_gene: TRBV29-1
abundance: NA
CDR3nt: TGCAGCGTTGGCGCGGGGGCTAGGGAGACCCAGTACTTC
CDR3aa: CSVGAGARETQYF

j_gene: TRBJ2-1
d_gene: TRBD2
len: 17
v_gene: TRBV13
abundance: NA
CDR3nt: TGTGCCAGCAGCTTAGGGACTAGCCTCTACTCCTACAATGAGCAGTTCTTC
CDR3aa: CASSLGTSLYSYNEQFF

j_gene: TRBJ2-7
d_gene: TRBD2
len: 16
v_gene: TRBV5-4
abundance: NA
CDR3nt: TGTGCCAGCAGCCCAGATAGCGGGGGGGCCGAGAACAGGCAGTACTTC
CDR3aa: CASSPDSGGAENRQYF

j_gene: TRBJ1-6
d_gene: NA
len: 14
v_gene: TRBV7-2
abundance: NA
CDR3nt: TGTGCCAGCAGCTTGGTGCTCGGGGCCCTAGACCTCCACTTT
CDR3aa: CASSLVLGALDLHF

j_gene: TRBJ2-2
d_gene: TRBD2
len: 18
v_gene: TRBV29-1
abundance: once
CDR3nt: TGCAGCGTTGAAGTGGCTAGCGGAGGGGCCGCGAACACCGGGGAGCTGTTTTTT
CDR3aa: CSVEVASGGAANTGELFF

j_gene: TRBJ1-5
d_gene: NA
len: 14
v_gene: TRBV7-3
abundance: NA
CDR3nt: TGTGCCAGCAGCCCACGGGGGGGTGGTCAGCCCCAGCATTTT
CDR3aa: CASSPRGGGQPQHF

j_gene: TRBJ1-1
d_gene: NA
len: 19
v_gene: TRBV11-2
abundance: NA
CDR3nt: TGTGCCAGCAGCAGGGGAACAGGGTCCGGTCGGGAGAAGAACACTGAAGCTTTCTTT
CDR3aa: CASSRGTGSGREKNTEAFF

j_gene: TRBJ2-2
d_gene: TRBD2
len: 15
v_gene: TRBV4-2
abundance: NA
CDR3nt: TGTGCCAGCAGCCTCGGGACTAGGCGGGACGGGGAGCTGTTTTTT
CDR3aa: CASSLGTRRDGELFF

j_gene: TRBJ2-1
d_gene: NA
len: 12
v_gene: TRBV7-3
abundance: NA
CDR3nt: TGTGCCAGCAGCCCTCAGGGGTCCGAGCAGTTCTTC
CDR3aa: CASSPQGSEQFF

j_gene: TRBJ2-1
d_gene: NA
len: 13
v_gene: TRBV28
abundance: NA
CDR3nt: TGTGCCAGCAGTCGGGTCGGGAGTACTGAGCAGTTCTTC
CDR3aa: CASSRVGSTEQFF

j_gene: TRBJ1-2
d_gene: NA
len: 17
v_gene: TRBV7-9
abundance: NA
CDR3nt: TGTGCCAGCAGCCTTAGCTTACGTTCGGACGCTAACTATGGCTACACCTTC
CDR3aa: CASSLSLRSDANYGYTF

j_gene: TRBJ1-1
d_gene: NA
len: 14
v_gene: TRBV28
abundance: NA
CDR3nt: TGTGCCAGCAGTTCTACAGTTATGAACACTGAAGCTTTCTTT
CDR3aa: CASSSTVMNTEAFF

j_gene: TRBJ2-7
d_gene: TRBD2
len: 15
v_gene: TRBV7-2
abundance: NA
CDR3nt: TGTGCCAGCAGCTTAGTAGGGACTAGGCCGGACGAGCAGTACTTC
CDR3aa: CASSLVGTRPDEQYF

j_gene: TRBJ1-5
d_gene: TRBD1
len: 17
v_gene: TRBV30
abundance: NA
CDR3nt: TGTGCCTGGAGTTCCGGGACAGGGGTAGTCGGCAATCAGCCCCAGCATTTT
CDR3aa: CAWSSGTGVVGNQPQHF

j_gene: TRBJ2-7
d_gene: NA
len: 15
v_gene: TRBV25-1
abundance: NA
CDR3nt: TGTGCCAGCAGTGGAAGTCCCCCTAGGATCTACGAGCAGTACTTC
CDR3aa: CASSGSPPRIYEQYF

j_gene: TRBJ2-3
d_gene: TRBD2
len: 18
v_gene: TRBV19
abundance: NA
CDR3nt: TGTGCCAGTAGTCGACCGGGACTAGCGGGAGGGGGCACAGATACGCAGTATTTT
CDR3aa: CASSRPGLAGGGTDTQYF

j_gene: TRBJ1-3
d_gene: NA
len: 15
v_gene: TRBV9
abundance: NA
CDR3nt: TGTGCCAGCAGCGTGCAGGACAGATCTGGAAACACCATATATTTT
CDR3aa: CASSVQDRSGNTIYF

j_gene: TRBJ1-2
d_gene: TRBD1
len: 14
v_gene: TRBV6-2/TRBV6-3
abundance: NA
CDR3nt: TGTGCCAGCAGTTACGGATGGGACAGAGATGGCTACACCTTC
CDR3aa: CASSYGWDRDGYTF

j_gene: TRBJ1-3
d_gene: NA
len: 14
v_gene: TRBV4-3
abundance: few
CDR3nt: TGCGCCAGCAGCCACAGGGGCTCTGGAAACACCATATATTTT
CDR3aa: CASSHRGSGNTIYF

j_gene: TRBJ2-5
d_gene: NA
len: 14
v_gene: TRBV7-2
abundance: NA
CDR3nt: TGTGCCAGCAGCTTTTCAGGGGCCCAAGAGACCCAGTACTTC
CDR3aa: CASSFSGAQETQYF

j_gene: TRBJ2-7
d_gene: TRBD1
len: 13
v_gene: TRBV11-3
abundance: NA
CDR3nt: TGTGCCAGCAGCCCAACAGGGGATTACGAGCAGTACTTC
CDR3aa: CASSPTGDYEQYF

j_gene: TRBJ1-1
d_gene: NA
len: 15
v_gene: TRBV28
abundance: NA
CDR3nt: TGTGCCAGCAGTTTATGGGTGGGAGGGAACACTGAAGCTTTCTTT
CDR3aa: CASSLWVGGNTEAFF

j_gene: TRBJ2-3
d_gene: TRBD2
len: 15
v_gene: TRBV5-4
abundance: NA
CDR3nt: TGTGCCAGCAGCTTGAGCGGGAGGCTCCCAGATACGCAGTATTTT
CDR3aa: CASSLSGRLPDTQYF

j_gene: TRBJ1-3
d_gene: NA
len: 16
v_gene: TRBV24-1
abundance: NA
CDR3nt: TGTGCCACCAGTGATTTAGGTGGCCTCTCTGGAAACACCATATATTTT
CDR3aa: CATSDLGGLSGNTIYF

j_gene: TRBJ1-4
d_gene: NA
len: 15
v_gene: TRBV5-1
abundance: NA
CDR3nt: TGCGCCAGCAGCCCGGGAGTGTCCGAAGAGGAAAAACTGTTTTTT
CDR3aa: CASSPGVSEEEKLFF

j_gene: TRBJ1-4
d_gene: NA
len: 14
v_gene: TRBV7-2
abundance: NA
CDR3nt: TGTGCCAGCAGCCCGGGGGCTGCTAATGAAAAACTGTTTTTT
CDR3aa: CASSPGAANEKLFF

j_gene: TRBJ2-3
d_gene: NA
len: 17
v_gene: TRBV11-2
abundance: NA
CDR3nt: TGTGCCAGCAGCTTAGCCCCCGGACCGGCGGGGACAGATACGCAGTATTTT
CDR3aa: CASSLAPGPAGTDTQYF

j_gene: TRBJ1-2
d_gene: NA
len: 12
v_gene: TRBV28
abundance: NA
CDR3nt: TGTGCCAGCAGCCCAACTAACTATGGCTACACCTTC
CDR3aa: CASSPTNYGYTF

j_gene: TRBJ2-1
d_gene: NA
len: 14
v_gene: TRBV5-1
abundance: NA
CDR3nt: TGCGCCAGCAGCTTGGGACAGGTACCCAATGAGCAGTTCTTC
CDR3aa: CASSLGQVPNEQFF

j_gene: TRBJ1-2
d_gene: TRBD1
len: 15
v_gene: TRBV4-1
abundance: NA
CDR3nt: TGCGCCAGCAGCCAAGGCTGGACAGGTACTGATGGCTACACCTTC
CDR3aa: CASSQGWTGTDGYTF

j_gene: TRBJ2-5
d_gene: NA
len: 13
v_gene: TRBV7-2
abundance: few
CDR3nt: TGTGCCAGCAGCTTATCCCCAGTCGAGACCCAGTACTTC
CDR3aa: CASSLSPVETQYF

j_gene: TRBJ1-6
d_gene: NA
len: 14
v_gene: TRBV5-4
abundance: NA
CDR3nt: TGTGCCAGCAGCTTGGTAGCGTATAATTCACCCCTCCACTTT
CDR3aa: CASSLVAYNSPLHF

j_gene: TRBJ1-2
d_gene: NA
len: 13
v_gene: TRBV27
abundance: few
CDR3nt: TGTGCCAGCAGGTTGACAGCTAACTATGGCTACACCTTC
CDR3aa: CASRLTANYGYTF

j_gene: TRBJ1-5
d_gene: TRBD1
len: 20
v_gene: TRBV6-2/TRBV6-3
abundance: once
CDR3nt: TGTGCCAGCAGTTACCCCCCCGGGACAGGTCCTCTCTATAGCAATCAGCCCCAGCATTTT
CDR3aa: CASSYPPGTGPLYSNQPQHF

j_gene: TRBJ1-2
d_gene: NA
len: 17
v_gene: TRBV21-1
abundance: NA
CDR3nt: TGTGCCAGCATTACCCCCACCCCGAGTGGGCCTTGGGATGGCTACACCTTC
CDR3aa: CASITPTPSGPWDGYTF